A selection of T cell receptor beta chains follows, all from one sample in a study of cytomegalovirus exposure and HLA in healthy donors. Profiling relied on immunoSEQ multiplex PCR, and the TCRdb table lists in-frame clones only, not all of them. In all, the sample yields 50,000 to 55,000 clones. Sequencing used PBMCs. These receptors all come from a woman in her sixties or seventies in good health and CMV-seropositive. Both conserved end residues are part of each CDR3. D genes are given only for firm matches.

V	D	J	CDR3	DNA
TRBV9	.	TRBJ1-3	CASSVRPGEDTIYF	TGTGCCAGCAGCGTGCGTCCCGGGGAGGACACCATATATTTT
TRBV19	.	TRBJ1-1	CASSIQGSPPKNTEAFF	TGTGCCAGTAGTATCCAGGGTTCGCCGCCCAAGAACACTGAAGCTTTCTTT
TRBV5-1	TRBD1	TRBJ2-5	CASSGGTGTGETQYF	TGCGCCAGCAGCGGGGGGACCGGGACAGGCGAGACCCAGTACTTC
TRBV18	.	TRBJ1-1	CASSSGENTEAFF	TGTGCCAGCTCGTCGGGAGAGAACACTGAAGCTTTCTTT
TRBV7-2	TRBD1	TRBJ1-6	CASSLDRGSPLHF	TGTGCCAGCAGCTTGGACAGGGGCTCACCCCTCCACTTT
TRBV4-2	.	TRBJ1-2	CASSQDGGPGYTF	TGTGCCAGCAGCCAAGATGGCGGCCCGGGCTACACCTTC
TRBV18	TRBD1	TRBJ1-3	CASSPPAGGISGNTIYF	TGTGCCAGCTCACCACCGGCAGGGGGCATCTCTGGAAACACCATATATTTT
TRBV18	TRBD1	TRBJ1-1	CASSPSTGGNTEAFF	TGTGCCAGCTCACCGTCCACAGGGGGGAACACTGAAGCTTTCTTT
TRBV7-4	TRBD1	TRBJ2-3	CASSLPDRVIVRRTDTQYF	TGTGCCAGCAGCTTACCCGACAGGGTTATAGTCCGTCGCACAGATACGCAGTATTTT
TRBV19	TRBD1	TRBJ1-5	CASSIEGGMSNQPQHF	TGTGCCAGTAGTATAGAAGGGGGCATGAGCAATCAGCCCCAGCATTTT
TRBV5-1	.	TRBJ1-1	CASSLTGMGEAFF	TGCGCCAGCAGCTTGACGGGGATGGGTGAAGCTTTCTTT
TRBV4-1	.	TRBJ1-6	CASSQDLLTSFFYNSPLHF	TGCGCCAGCAGCCAAGATCTTTTGACATCGTTTTTTTATAATTCACCCCTCCACTTT
TRBV19	TRBD2	TRBJ2-7	CASSISSGPYEQYF	TGTGCCAGTAGTATTTCTAGCGGTCCCTACGAGCAGTACTTC
TRBV9	TRBD2	TRBJ2-5	CASSVAPGLARDQYF	TGTGCCAGCAGCGTAGCCCCAGGACTAGCCCGCGACCAGTACTTC
TRBV5-1	.	TRBJ1-2	CASSLDINYGYTF	TGCGCCAGCAGCTTGGACATTAACTATGGCTACACCTTC
TRBV18	.	TRBJ1-1	CASSQGLDTEDFF	TGTGCCAGCTCCCAGGGGCTGGACACTGAAGATTTCTTT
TRBV15	.	TRBJ1-2	CATSREGDYGYTF	TGTGCCACCAGCAGGGAGGGCGACTATGGCTACACCTTC
TRBV6-5	TRBD1	TRBJ2-7	CASSPPGQGNEQYF	TGTGCCAGCAGTCCACCGGGACAGGGTAACGAGCAGTACTTC
TRBV18	.	TRBJ1-1	CASSSRGAAEAFF	TGTGCCAGCTCATCCCGGGGGGCCGCTGAAGCTTTCTTT
TRBV5-1	.	TRBJ2-1	CASSQDSSSYNEQFF	TGCGCCAGCAGCCAGGACAGTAGCTCCTACAATGAGCAGTTCTTC
TRBV18	TRBD1	TRBJ1-2	CASSPAKGANGYTF	TGTGCCAGCTCACCTGCGAAGGGGGCGAATGGCTACACCTTC
TRBV5-1	.	TRBJ1-5	CASSLAGVNQPQHF	TGCGCCAGCAGCTTGGCGGGGGTCAATCAGCCCCAGCATTTT
TRBV11-2	TRBD2	TRBJ2-1	CASSLAGGYAYNEQFF	TGTGCCAGCAGCTTAGCGGGGGGGTATGCCTACAATGAGCAGTTCTTC
TRBV28	TRBD1	TRBJ1-2	CASSVGQGYGYTF	TGTGCCAGCAGTGTGGGACAGGGATATGGCTACACCTTC
TRBV4-1	TRBD2	TRBJ2-7	CASSQVGTRGYEQYF	TGCGCCAGCAGCCAAGTAGGGACTAGGGGCTACGAGCAGTACTTC
TRBV4-1	.	TRBJ2-7	CASSQPLSGRAYEQYF	TGCGCCAGCAGCCAACCTCTTTCGGGCAGGGCCTACGAGCAGTACTTC
TRBV11-3	.	TRBJ2-7	CASSSPGNEQYF	TGTGCCAGCAGCTCCCCAGGGAACGAGCAGTACTTC
TRBV10-2	.	TRBJ1-5	CASSVDSDNQPQHF	TGCGCCAGCAGTGTAGACTCGGACAATCAGCCCCAGCATTTT
TRBV6-4	.	TRBJ1-1	CASSERRGTEAFF	TGTGCCAGCAGTGAACGCCGCGGCACTGAAGCTTTCTTT
TRBV6-5	.	TRBJ1-6	CASSYVGSSYNSPLHF	TGTGCCAGCAGTTACGTGGGGAGCTCCTATAATTCACCCCTCCACTTT
TRBV19	.	TRBJ1-2	CASSARLSVHGYTF	TGTGCCAGTAGTGCCCGGTTAAGTGTCCATGGCTACACCTTC
TRBV7-7	TRBD2	TRBJ2-1	CASSSNEGLARNEQFF	TGTGCTAGCAGCTCCAATGAGGGACTAGCACGCAATGAGCAGTTCTTC
TRBV10-1	TRBD2	TRBJ2-7	CASSGGGLEGSYEQYF	TGCGCCAGCAGTGGGGGGGGACTGGAAGGCTCCTACGAGCAGTACTTC
TRBV19	TRBD1	TRBJ1-2	CASSTPGTAYGYTF	TGTGCCAGTAGTACACCCGGGACAGCCTATGGCTACACCTTC
TRBV6-5	.	TRBJ2-7	CASTGYAYEQYF	TGTGCCAGCACAGGGTACGCTTACGAGCAGTACTTC
TRBV19	.	TRBJ1-5	CASKNNEGLGQPQHF	TGTGCCAGTAAAAACAACGAGGGTTTGGGTCAGCCCCAGCATTTT
TRBV5-1	.	TRBJ1-6	CASSFSVEGNSPLHF	TGCGCCAGCAGCTTCTCTGTTGAGGGCAATTCACCCCTCCACTTT
TRBV6-6	TRBD1	TRBJ1-3	CASSYTDRAGNTIYF	TGTGCCAGCAGTTATACCGACAGGGCGGGAAACACCATATATTTT
TRBV6-5	TRBD1	TRBJ1-6	CASSPGTGISPLHF	TGTGCCAGCAGCCCCGGGACAGGGATTTCACCCCTCCACTTT